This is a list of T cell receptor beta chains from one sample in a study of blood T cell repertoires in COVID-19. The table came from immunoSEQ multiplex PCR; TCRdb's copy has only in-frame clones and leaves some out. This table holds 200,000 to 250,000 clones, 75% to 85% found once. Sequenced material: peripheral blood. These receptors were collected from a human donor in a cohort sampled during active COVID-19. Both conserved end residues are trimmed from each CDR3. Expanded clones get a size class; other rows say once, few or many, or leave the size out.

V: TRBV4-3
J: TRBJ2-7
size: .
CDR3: ASSRNRAGGYHEQY

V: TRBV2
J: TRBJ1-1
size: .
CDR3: ARSQGMNTEAF

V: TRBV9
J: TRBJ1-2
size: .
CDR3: ASSVAPEGKYGYT

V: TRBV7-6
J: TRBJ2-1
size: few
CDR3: ASSPGGHQEQF

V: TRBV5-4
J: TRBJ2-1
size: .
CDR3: ASSYETRTSGGYNEQF

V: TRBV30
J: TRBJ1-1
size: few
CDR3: AWSVQGNTEAF

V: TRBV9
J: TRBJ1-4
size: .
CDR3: ASTPTGAGEKLF

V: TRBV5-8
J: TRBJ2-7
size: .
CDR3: ASSPQGVGASYEQY

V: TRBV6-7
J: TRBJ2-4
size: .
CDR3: ASSYSKLRGGLNIQY

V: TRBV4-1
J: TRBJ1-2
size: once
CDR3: ASSQGGFSSYT

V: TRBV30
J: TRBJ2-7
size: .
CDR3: AWSVRITRTPSPHNYEQY

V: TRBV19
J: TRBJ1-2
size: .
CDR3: ASSSGRGRDAHGYT

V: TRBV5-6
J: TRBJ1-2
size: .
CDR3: ASSLINLQGRYGYT

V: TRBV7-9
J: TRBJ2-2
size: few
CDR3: ASSLAGVNTGELF

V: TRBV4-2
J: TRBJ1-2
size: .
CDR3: ASSPPTGEGYGYT

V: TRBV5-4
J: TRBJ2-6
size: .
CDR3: ASGSQGTGANVLT

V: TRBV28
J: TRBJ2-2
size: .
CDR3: ASRSSGGQTGELF

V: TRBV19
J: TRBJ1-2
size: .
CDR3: ASSIVGQAVNYGYT

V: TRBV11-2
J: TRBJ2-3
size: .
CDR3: ASSPRLTSGRRDTQY

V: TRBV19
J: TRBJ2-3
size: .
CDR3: ASSILDSANTDTQY

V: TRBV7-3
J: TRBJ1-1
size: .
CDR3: ASSSLALNTEAF

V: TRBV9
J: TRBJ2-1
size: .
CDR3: ASSVGSSGANEQF

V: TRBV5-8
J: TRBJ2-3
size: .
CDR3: ASSLEASGTGTQY

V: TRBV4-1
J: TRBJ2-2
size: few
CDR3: ASSQAAGAYTGELF

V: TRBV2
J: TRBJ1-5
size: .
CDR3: ASSDPQRRH

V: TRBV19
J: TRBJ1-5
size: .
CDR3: ASRRTVSNQPQH

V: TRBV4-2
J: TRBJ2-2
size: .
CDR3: ASSQDSRTGELF

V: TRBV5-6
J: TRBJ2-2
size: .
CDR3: ASSLGQLTNTGELF

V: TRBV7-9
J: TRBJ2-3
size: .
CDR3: ANNPLTGGGTDTQY

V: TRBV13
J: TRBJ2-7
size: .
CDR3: ASSLGTSETYEQY

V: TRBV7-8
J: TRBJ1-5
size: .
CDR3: ASSLRTGNSNQPQH

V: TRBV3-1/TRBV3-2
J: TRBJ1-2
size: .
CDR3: ASSLGPTGGYT

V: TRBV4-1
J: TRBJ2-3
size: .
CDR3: ASSQRFIPTDTQY

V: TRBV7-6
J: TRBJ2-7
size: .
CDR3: ASSLRRDSEQY

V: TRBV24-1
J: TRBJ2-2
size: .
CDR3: ATSAPGQAGTGELF

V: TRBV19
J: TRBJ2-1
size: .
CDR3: ASSPGLAGDPGEQF

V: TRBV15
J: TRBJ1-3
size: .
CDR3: ATRFQGGDGNTIY

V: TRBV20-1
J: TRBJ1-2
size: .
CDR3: RSGVNGYT

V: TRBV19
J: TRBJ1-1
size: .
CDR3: ASSIKGYTEAF

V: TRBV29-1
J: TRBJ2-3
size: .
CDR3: SVGPRVKSTDTQY

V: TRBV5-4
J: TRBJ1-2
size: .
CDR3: ASSFRQGGGYT

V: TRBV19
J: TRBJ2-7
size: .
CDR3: ASSMIIGTGGYEQY

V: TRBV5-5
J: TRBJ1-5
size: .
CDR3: ASSLEPGYQPQH

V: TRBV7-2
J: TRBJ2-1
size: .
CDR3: ASSFFDEQF

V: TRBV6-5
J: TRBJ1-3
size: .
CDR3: ASSYKGQGF

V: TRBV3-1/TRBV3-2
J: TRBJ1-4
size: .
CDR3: ASSQQPPGGLGKLF

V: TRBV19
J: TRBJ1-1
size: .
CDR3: ASSRRTGFSTEAF

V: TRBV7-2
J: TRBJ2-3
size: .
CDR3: ASSPGLAEAADTQY

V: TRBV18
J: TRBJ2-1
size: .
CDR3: ASSPRDGGGRQLYNEQF

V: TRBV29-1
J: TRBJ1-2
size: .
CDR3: SVGSGQQTYGYT

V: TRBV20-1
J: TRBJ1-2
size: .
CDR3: SASGGGNYGYT

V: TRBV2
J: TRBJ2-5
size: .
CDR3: ASSEASGAETQY